This TCR beta chain was profiled in a study of blood T cell repertoires in COVID-19. For the study at large: The United States, Italy and Spain provided the acute and convalescent COVID-19 samples. Sources were T cells, B-cell-depleted T cells, or PBMCs; the material itself was cDNA or gDNA.

Source study methods: The assay estimated nucleated cells by amplifying reference gene primers. Produced via immunoSEQ multiplex PCR; TCRdb's table is partial and in-frame only. V, J and clone size were drawn from that table, and D and trimming were deduced from the DNA. This sample yields 300,000 to 450,000 clones, of which 85% are seen a single time; roughly 3.4% belongs to the top ten. The CDR3 extends over 16 amino acids. Trimming removed 4 bases at V and 0 bases at J, with 14 bases between. Germline CDR1 and CDR2: LNHNV and YYDKDF (reference sequence). Sequencing input: peripheral blood. This chain links TRBV15 with TRBJ2-3; no definite D call. This clonotype was sampled from a woman aged 18 to 35 with acute or convalescent COVID-19. CDR3 nucleotide sequence: TGTGCCACCAGCACCCGATCAGGTGCTAGCACAGATACGCAGTATTTT. Protein product: CATSTRSGASTDTQYF. The full variable domain, its missing parts supplied by reference TRBV15 and TRBJ2-3, is DAMVIQNPRYQVTQFGKPVTLSCSQTLNHNVMYWYQQKSSQAPKLLFHYYDKDFNNEADTPDNFQSRRPNTSFCFLDIRSPGLGDTAMYLCATSTRSGASTDTQYFGPGTRLTVL.